These 32 T cell receptor beta chains originate from one sample sequenced in a study of Graves' ophthalmopathy and Graves' hyperthyroidism. RNA transcripts were the source from which TCR beta CDR3 regions were amplified. RT-PCR with HTBI primers came first, then second-round multiplex PCR. TCRdb used MiXCR to reprocess the multiplex PCR reads, holding one entry per CDR3 protein. The profile shows some 360,000 distinct CDR3 sequences, roughly 17% of them singletons. Sample: peripheral blood. These receptor sequences come from an adult woman with stable Graves' hyperthyroidism.

The genes are TRBV6-1 and TRBJ2-5, with unresolved D. Germline V gives CDR1 MNHNS, CDR2 SASEGT. The CDR3 is made up of 13 amino acids. V was pared by 6 bases and J by 0 bases, with 8 bases between. Here the CDR3 DNA reads TGTGCCAGCAGGGCCGGGTACCAAGAGACCCAGTACTTC. Amino acids: CASRAGYQETQYF.

This clonotype was counted only a few times. The junction departs from the called germline gene at one end, perhaps through a read error. The chain carries TRBV27 and TRBJ1-6; 9 nucleotides match TRBD1. In germline, CDR1 is MNHEY, CDR2 SMNVEV (reference sequence). The CDR3 is 17 residues long. DNA for the CDR3: TGTGCCAGCAGCCCAGCCGGGACAGGGCGGTTCTCTTCACACCTCCACTTT. Protein product: CASSPAGTGRFSSHLHF.

This clonotype came up many times. The V and J genes are TRBV28 and TRBJ1-1; 7 bases are shared with TRBD1. Germline-derived CDR1 and CDR2 are MDHEN and SYDVKM. Trimming at V came to 0 bases and at J to 1 base, leaving 2 bases not matched to a gene. The CDR3 is 15 amino acids. Here the CDR3 reads CASSLWEGANTEAFF. As DNA, the CDR3 is TGTGCCAGCAGTTTATGGGAGGGGGCGAACACTGAAGCTTTCTTT.

The chain is built from TRBV29-1 and TRBJ2-2, with D perhaps matching TRBD1 (5 bases). Germline CDR1 and CDR2: SQVTM and ANQGSEA. Trimming cost V 6 bases and J 0 bases, with 11 bases left between them. The CDR3 covers 14 residues. The CDR3 DNA follows: TGCAGCGTCACAGGAGCCGCGAACACCGGGGAGCTGTTTTTT. It specifies CSVTGAANTGELFF.

There are many counts of this clonotype. The chain combines TRBV7-9 with TRBJ2-7, with 14 bases lining up with TRBD2. J lost 2 bases, V lost 5 bases, and 8 bases had no gene match. CDR1 is SEHNR, CDR2 FQNEAQ, per germline (reference sequence). The CDR3 extends over 17 amino acids. CDR3 in amino acids: CASSPPGLAGETYEQYF. Here the CDR3 DNA reads TGTGCCAGCAGCCCGCCGGGACTAGCGGGAGAAACCTACGAGCAGTACTTC.

The sample holds a few counts of this clonotype. An end of the junction differs from the germline gene, which may be a read error. The V gene is TRBV12-3 or TRBV12-4, the J gene TRBJ1-5, with 8 bases lining up with TRBD1. The CDR3 has 18 residues. CDR3 residues: CASSQVLAGGLSNEPQHF. CDR3 nucleotides: TGTGCCAGCAGCCAAGTCCTGGCAGGGGGCTTGAGCAATGAGCCCCAGCATTTT.

The chain uses TRBV6-5 and TRBJ2-2; D uncertain. This CDR3 has 16 residues. Deletions cut 4 bases from V and 8 bases from J, with 20 bases between. Germline CDR1 is MNHEY and CDR2 is SVGAGI. The CDR3 coding sequence is TGTGCCAGCAGTTTATATCACGGCAGGTCGAGGGGGGAGCTGTTTTTT. Its protein product is CASSLYHGRSRGELFF.

This clonotype was seen at least ten times. The chain is built from TRBV30 and TRBJ1-1; D possibly corresponds to TRBD1 (5 bases). Per the germline V gene, CDR1 is GTSNPN and CDR2 is SVGIG (reference sequence). V was trimmed by 3 bases and J by 7 bases, leaving 15 bases between them. This CDR3 spans 13 amino acids. The CDR3 DNA reads as TGTGCCTGGAGACGAGACAGCACCTATGAAGCTTTCTTT. It yields the protein CAWRRDSTYEAFF.

J is TRBJ1-1 and V is TRBV6-1, with no clear D. This CDR3 spans 14 amino acids. CDR1 is MNHNS, CDR2 SASEGT, per germline. V lost 3 bases to trimming and J lost 5 bases, with 13 bases between them. CDR3 sequence reads: CASSDPVRRTEAFF. CDR3 in DNA: TGTGCCAGCAGTGACCCCGTGCGAAGAACTGAAGCTTTCTTT.

The chain combines TRBV7-9 with TRBJ1-1; D unclear. The CDR3 runs to 14 residues. V lost 4 bases and J lost 6, with 15 bases in between. The germline CDR1 and CDR2 sequences are SEHNR and FQNEAQ (reference sequence). In nucleotides, the CDR3 is TGTGCCAGCAGCTCTCTGTTTTTCGAGCCTGAAGCTTTCTTT. It yields the protein CASSSLFFEPEAFF.

This clonotype was recorded at least ten times. The chain couples TRBV7-2 to TRBJ2-5, with 15 bases that match TRBD2. Trimming removed 6 bases from V and 4 bases from J; junction bases left unmatched: 3. The CDR3 is 15 amino acids. Germline CDR1 is SGHTA and CDR2 is FQGNSA. CDR3 loop: CASRLGLAGGETQYF. DNA for the CDR3: TGTGCCAGCAGACTGGGACTAGCGGGAGGAGAGACCCAGTACTTC.

This clonotype was detected many times. CDR3 DNA sequence: TGCAGCGTTGAGGGGTGGGAGGGGGCAGGATCCTACGAGCAGTACTTC. This encodes CSVEGWEGAGSYEQYF. The chain couples TRBV29-1 to TRBJ2-7; D may be TRBD1 or TRBD2 (7 bases each). Germline CDR1 reads SQVTM; CDR2 reads ANQGSEA. The CDR3 has 16 amino acids. V was pared by 3 bases and J by 1 base, with 19 bases between.

In its sample, this clonotype was seen many times. As DNA, the CDR3 is TGTGCTAGTGGTTTTTCCCCCTACGAGCAGTACTTC. Amino acid sequence: CASGFSPYEQYF. The chain recombines TRBV12-5 with TRBJ2-7; D gene ambiguous. Germline V gene lookup returns CDR1 LGHNT and CDR2 FRNRAP. The V and J ends lost 3 bases and 2 bases respectively, with 5 bases between them. The CDR3 has 12 residues. The full variable domain, completed using reference TRBV12-5 and TRBJ2-7, is DARVTQTPRHKVTEMGQEVTMRCQPILGHNTVFWYRQTMMQGLELLAYFRNRAPLDDSGMPKDRFSAEMPDATLATLKIQPSEPRDSAVYFCASGFSPYEQYFGPGTRLTVT.

The sample holds many counts of this clonotype. The V gene is TRBV28, the J gene TRBJ1-1; TRBD1 is a possible D gene (6 bases). This CDR3 has 12 residues. Germline CDR1 is MDHEN and CDR2 is SYDVKM. V lost 2 bases to trimming and J lost 11 bases, with 12 bases between them. The DNA of the CDR3 is TGTGCCAGCAGTTTACAGGGGAGAGAGGCTTTCTTT. Its translation: CASSLQGREAFF.

This clonotype was found many times. The chain links TRBV20-1 to TRBJ1-1; D is undetermined. The ends were cut back, 6 bases at V and 2 bases at J, with 16 bases in the middle. This CDR3 has 14 amino acids. Germline values: CDR1 DFQATT, CDR2 SNEGSKA (reference sequence). The CDR3 loop reads CSAGMAGFNTEAFF. CDR3 sequence (DNA): TGCAGTGCGGGGATGGCGGGCTTCAACACTGAAGCTTTCTTT.

About this clonotype: This CDR3 fails to terminate in the conserved phenylalanine or tryptophan, so it likely reflects a read error. Because the CDR3's place on the DNA is in doubt, the DNA is left out and the CDR3 is given as listed by TCRdb. This CDR3 reads CASSLFGDGIGDGYSV. The chain joins TRBV12-3 or TRBV12-4 to TRBJ1-2; whether TRBD1, the table's D call, matches the DNA was not checked. Ends included, the CDR3 has 16 residues.

The J gene is TRBJ2-3, the V gene TRBV29-1; tentative D call: TRBD2 (6 bases). CDR3 size: 15 residues. V lost 1 base and J lost 6, with 17 bases in between. Per the germline V gene, CDR1 is SQVTM and CDR2 is ANQGSEA. The CDR3 loop is CSVEGREGVWDTQYF. CDR3 sequence (DNA): TGCAGCGTTGAAGGGCGGGAAGGGGTGTGGGATACGCAGTATTTT.

This clonotype appeared a few times. The V gene is TRBV3-1, the J gene TRBJ2-7, with a tentative D call TRBD1 (5 bases). The CDR3 consists of 12 residues. Germline V CDR1 and CDR2: LGHDT, YNNKEL (reference sequence). V was pared by 0 bases and J by 10 bases, with 10 bases between. The CDR3 DNA sequence: TGTGCCAGCAGCCAAGATGTCAGGACACAGTACTTC. It yields the protein CASSQDVRTQYF.

On this clonotype itself: This could be a read error, since a much larger clone is one nucleotide away. This rearrangement joins TRBV7-2 to TRBJ2-7; D is unresolved. The CDR3 loop spans 13 amino acids. CDR1 is SGHTA and CDR2 is FQGNSA in the germline V gene. As DNA, the CDR3 is TGTGCCAGCATCTTAGTTTCAGTCTACGAGCAGTACTTC. Residues: CASILVSVYEQYF.

This clonotype occurred many times. The rearrangement links TRBV28 to TRBJ2-5; 11 bases are a match to TRBD1. The CDR3 totals 16 residues. The germline V gene has CDR1 MDHEN and CDR2 SYDVKM. V lost 4 bases to trimming and J lost 6 bases; unmatched junction nucleotides: 10. The DNA of the CDR3 is TGTGCCAGCAGTTCTTGGGACAGGGGGGGTTGGAAGACCCAGTACTTC. This sequence encodes CASSSWDRGGWKTQYF.

In its sample, this clonotype was seen many times. J is TRBJ2-5 and V is TRBV7-2, with TRBD1 as a possible D gene (6 bases). This CDR3 is 15 amino acids long. The germline V and J ends were trimmed by 5 bases and 0 bases, with 13 bases remaining between them. The V gene's germline CDR1 is SGHTA and CDR2 FQGNSA. The CDR3: CASSNHGQHQETQYF. CDR3 DNA: TGTGCCAGCAGCAACCACGGACAGCACCAAGAGACCCAGTACTTC.

This clonotype was picked up a small number of times. V usage is TRBV20-1 and J usage is TRBJ2-3, with D tentatively TRBD2 (5 bases). The CDR3 is 17 amino acids. Deletions cut 0 bases from V and 0 bases from J, with 16 bases between. CDR1 is DFQATT and CDR2 is SNEGSKA in the germline V gene (reference sequence). DNA for the CDR3: TGCAGTGCTAGAGATCGATGGGAAGCGGATAGCACAGATACGCAGTATTTT. Amino acids: CSARDRWEADSTDTQYF.

This clonotype appeared many times. CDR3: CASSLSGRTAYGYTF. CDR3 sequence (DNA): TGTGCCAGCAGTCTCTCCGGACGGACCGCCTATGGCTACACCTTC. The genes are TRBV12-3 or TRBV12-4 and TRBJ1-2, with D uncertain. The germline V and J ends were trimmed by 5 bases and 4 bases, with 17 bases remaining between them. This CDR3 contains 15 residues.

This clonotype came up a few times. The gene calls are TRBV3-1 and TRBJ1-2; D is ambiguous. CDR3 length equals 13 residues. Germline V gene data show CDR1 as LGHDT and CDR2 as YNNKEL (reference sequence). The V end was cut by 2 bases, the J end by 0 bases, with 4 bases between. CDR3 coding DNA: TGTGCCAGCAGCCAATTGACTAACTATGGCTACACCTTC. It encodes CASSQLTNYGYTF.

The chain carries TRBV28 and TRBJ2-7, with 7 bases fitting TRBD1. V was clipped by 4 bases and J by 10 bases; unmatched bases: 10. Germline V CDR1 and CDR2: MDHEN, SYDVKM. This CDR3 spans 13 amino acids. As DNA, the CDR3 is TGTGCCAGCAGTTGGGCTTTAGGGGGCGATCAGTACTTC. Its translation is CASSWALGGDQYF.

This clonotype was observed many times. The rearrangement joins TRBV28 to TRBJ2-7; 12 positions agree with TRBD1. J was trimmed by 4 bases and V by 4 bases; bases with no gene match: 8. CDR3 length: 16 amino acids. CDR1 and CDR2 (germline): MDHEN, SYDVKM. The CDR3 bases are TGTGCCAGCAGTTATATGCCGGGACAGGGGGCATACGAGCAGTACTTC. This codes for CASSYMPGQGAYEQYF.

CDR3 sequence: CASSPRKANTEAFF. The CDR3 coding sequence is TGTGCCAGCTCGCCTCGGAAGGCGAACACTGAAGCTTTCTTT. The chain recombines TRBV18 with TRBJ1-1, with no clear D. Germline V lookup: CDR1 KGHSH, CDR2 LQKENI. The CDR3 sequence is 14 residues long. Trimming took off 6 bases at V and 1 base at J, with 12 bases between the two ends.

This clonotype was observed at least ten times. The genes are TRBV20-1 and TRBJ2-2; 7 bases map to TRBD2. Trimming removed 3 bases from V and 6 bases from J; junction bases left unmatched: 1. There are 12 residues in the CDR3. The germline V gene has CDR1 DFQATT and CDR2 SNEGSKA (reference sequence). The CDR3 reads CSASAGAGELFF. The CDR3 DNA follows: TGCAGTGCTAGTGCGGGAGCCGGGGAGCTGTTTTTT.

The table lists this clonotype with many counts. This chain joins TRBV28 and TRBJ1-1; D not resolved. V shed 6 bases and J shed 1 base, with 6 bases lying between them. The CDR3 length is 12 residues. Germline CDR1 and CDR2: MDHEN and SYDVKM. The CDR3 DNA reads as TGTGCCAGCAGCGAGACGAACACTGAAGCTTTCTTT. This encodes CASSETNTEAFF. The variable domain in full, with the rest retrieved from reference TRBV28 and TRBJ1-1, is DVKVTQSSRYLVKRTGEKVFLECVQDMDHENMFWYRQDPGLGLRLIYFSYDVKMKEKGDIPEGYSVSREKKERFSLILESASTNQTSMYLCASSETNTEAFFGQGTRLTVV.

This clonotype has just a few counts. CDR3 loop: CASSPFVPGMDTEAFF. The CDR3 DNA sequence: TGTGCCAGCTCACCATTTGTGCCAGGGATGGACACTGAAGCTTTCTTT. The chain couples TRBV18 to TRBJ1-1, with a possible D match to TRBD1 (5 bases). From germline, CDR1 is KGHSH and CDR2 LQKENI. This CDR3 spans 16 amino acids. Trimming removed 2 bases at V and 3 bases at J, with 16 bases between.

The J gene is TRBJ2-1, the V gene TRBV6-2 or TRBV6-3; perhaps TRBD2 as D (6 bases). The CDR3 has 13 amino acids. Trimming stripped 4 bases from V and 6 bases from J, with 10 bases between. CDR1 MNHEY and CDR2 SVGEGT come from the germline V gene. The CDR3 region is CASSLGTVNEQFF. CDR3 DNA sequence: TGTGCCAGCAGTTTGGGGACTGTCAATGAGCAGTTCTTC.

The rearrangement uses TRBV28 and TRBJ2-7, with TRBD1 identical over 9 bases. CDR1 is MDHEN, CDR2 SYDVKM, per germline. J was trimmed by 2 bases and V by 7 bases; bases with no gene match: 15. The length of the CDR3 is 17 residues. CDR3 amino acids: CASTPGWGQGYPYEQYF. DNA for the CDR3: TGTGCCAGCACCCCAGGTTGGGGACAGGGCTATCCCTACGAGCAGTACTTC.